Below are 10 T cell receptor beta chains sequenced from a single sample in a study of brain T cells in children with intractable seizures. The method was immunoSEQ multiplex PCR; TCRdb's version includes in-frame clones alone and lacks a portion of them. Among tens of thousands of clones, 85% to 95% were seen once, and the ten largest hold approximately 1.5%. This sample comprised peripheral blood, obtained at surgery. The receptors shown here come from a boy less than two years old with tuberous sclerosis and intractable seizures.

The J gene is TRBJ1-1, the V gene TRBV6-5; D may be TRBD1 (5 bases). Trimming left V 10 bases short and J 11 bases short, with 26 bases between. Germline values: CDR1 MNHEY, CDR2 SVGAGI. The CDR3 extends over 14 amino acids. The CDR3 reads CAIGDLGTGRKAFF. The CDR3 nucleotides read TGTGCCATCGGGGATTTAGGGACGGGCCGTAAGGCTTTCTTT.

This chain connects TRBV6-5 to TRBJ1-3; D is undetermined. V lost 4 bases to trimming and J lost 3 bases, with 10 bases between them. CDR1 is MNHEY, CDR2 SVGAGI, per germline. The CDR3 runs to 14 residues. CDR3: CASSLAQFGNTIYF. The CDR3 coding sequence is TGTGCCAGCAGTTTGGCACAGTTTGGAAACACCATATATTTT.

This chain joins TRBV28 and TRBJ1-3; TRBD1 is a possible D gene (5 bases). Germline CDR1 reads MDHEN; CDR2 reads SYDVKM. CDR3 length equals 16 residues. Trimming took 4 bases from V and 3 from J, leaving 16 bases between them. Here the CDR3 reads CASSSPGGSVGNTIYF. The CDR3 DNA is TGTGCCAGCAGTTCCCCCGGGGGGTCGGTTGGAAACACCATATATTTT.

This rearrangement joins TRBV28 to TRBJ2-5; D ambiguous. CDR3 length equals 14 residues. Germline loops: CDR1 MDHEN, CDR2 SYDVKM. V was cut by 2 bases and J by 4 bases, with 11 bases left in between. This chain's CDR3 is CASSLPQDPETQYF. The DNA of the CDR3 is TGTGCCAGCAGTTTACCCCAGGACCCAGAGACCCAGTACTTC.

CDR3 DNA: TGTGCCAGTAGTCCGTCTTTCATCTCTGGAAACACCATATATTTT. This sequence encodes CASSPSFISGNTIYF. V gene TRBV19 combines with J gene TRBJ1-3; D not certain. The CDR3 extends over 15 amino acids. CDR1 and CDR2 from the germline V gene are LNHDA and SQIVND (reference sequence). Trimming shortened V by 5 bases and J by 0 bases, and 11 bases separated the two germline ends.

The J gene is TRBJ2-4, the V gene TRBV5-6; D ambiguous. CDR1 SGHDT and CDR2 YYEEEE come from the germline V gene. Trimming cost V 4 bases and J 10 bases, with 9 bases left between them. This CDR3 comprises 11 residues. The CDR3 region has the DNA TGTGCCAGCAGCGTCGGTCGGATTCAGTACTTC. Its protein is CASSVGRIQYF.

This clone was picked up a small number of times. The genes are TRBV6-5 and TRBJ1-4, with TRBD1 identical over 7 bases. Germline CDR1 reads MNHEY; CDR2 reads SVGAGI. Germline trimming cut 7 bases from V and 4 bases from J; bases unmatched to any gene: 9. The CDR3 totals 15 residues. CDR3 nucleotides: TGTGCCAGCACTCGAACCGGGACAGTTAATGAAAAACTGTTTTTT. It translates to CASTRTGTVNEKLFF.

The chain combines TRBV25-1 with TRBJ2-5, with TRBD2 matching 13 bases. Trimming at V came to 5 bases and at J to 4 bases, leaving 13 bases not matched to a gene. Germline V gives CDR1 MGHDK, CDR2 SYGVNS. This CDR3 is built from 18 residues. In nucleotides, the CDR3 is TGTGCCAGCAGTCCCAACTACGGGACTAGCGGGATGGGAGAGACCCAGTACTTC. Translated: CASSPNYGTSGMGETQYF.

The chain combines TRBV7-9 with TRBJ2-3; D gene ambiguous. Germline CDR1 is SEHNR and CDR2 is FQNEAQ (reference sequence). CDR3 size: 16 residues. Trimming removed 3 bases at V and 2 bases at J, with 15 bases between. The CDR3 reads CASSFGRTWDTDTQYF. The CDR3 DNA is TGTGCCAGCAGCTTCGGTCGGACGTGGGACACAGATACGCAGTATTTT. Looking up the rest from reference TRBV7-9 and TRBJ2-3 gives the full variable domain: DTGVSQNPRHKITKRGQNVTFRCDPISEHNRLYWYRQTLGQGPEFLTYFQNEAQLEKSRLLSDRFSAERPKGSFSTLEIQRTEQGDSAMYLCASSFGRTWDTDTQYFGPGTRLTVL.

The J gene is TRBJ1-1, the V gene TRBV9, with 7 positions matching TRBD1. CDR3 length equals 14 residues. Germline V gene data show CDR1 as SGDLS and CDR2 as YYNGEE. Unmatched junction bases numbered 8, after V lost 4 bases and J lost 5 bases. This CDR3 reads CASSHRGGGTEAFF. The CDR3 region has the DNA TGTGCCAGCAGCCACAGGGGAGGCGGAACTGAAGCTTTCTTT.